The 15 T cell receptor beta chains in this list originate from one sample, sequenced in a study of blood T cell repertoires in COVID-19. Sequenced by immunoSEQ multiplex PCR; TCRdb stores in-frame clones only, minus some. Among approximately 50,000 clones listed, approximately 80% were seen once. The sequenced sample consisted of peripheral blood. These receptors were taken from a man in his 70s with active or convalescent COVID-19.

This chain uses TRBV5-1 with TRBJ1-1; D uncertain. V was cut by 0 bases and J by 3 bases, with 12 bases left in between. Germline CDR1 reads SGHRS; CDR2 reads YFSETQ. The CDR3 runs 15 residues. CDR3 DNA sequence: TGCGCCAGCAGCTTGGTGGCAGGCGGGGACACTGAAGCTTTCTTT. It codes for CASSLVAGGDTEAFF. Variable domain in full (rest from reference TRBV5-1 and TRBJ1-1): KAGVTQTPRYLIKTRGQQVTLSCSPISGHRSVSWYQQTPGQGLQFLFEYFSETQRNKGNFPGRFSGRQFSNSRSEMNVSTLELGDSALYLCASSLVAGGDTEAFFGQGTRLTVV.

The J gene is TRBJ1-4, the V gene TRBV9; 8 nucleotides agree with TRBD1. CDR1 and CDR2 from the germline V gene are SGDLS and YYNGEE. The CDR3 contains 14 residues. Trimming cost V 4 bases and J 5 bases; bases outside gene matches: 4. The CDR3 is CASSSGQENEKLFF. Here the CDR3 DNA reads TGTGCCAGCAGCTCGGGACAGGAAAATGAAAAACTGTTTTTT.

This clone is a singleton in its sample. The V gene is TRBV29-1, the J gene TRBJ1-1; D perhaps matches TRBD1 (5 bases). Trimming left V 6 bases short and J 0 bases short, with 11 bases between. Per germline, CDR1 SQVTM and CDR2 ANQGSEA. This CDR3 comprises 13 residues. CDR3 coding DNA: TGCAGCGTGGCGACAGCTATGAACACTGAAGCTTTCTTT. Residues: CSVATAMNTEAFF.

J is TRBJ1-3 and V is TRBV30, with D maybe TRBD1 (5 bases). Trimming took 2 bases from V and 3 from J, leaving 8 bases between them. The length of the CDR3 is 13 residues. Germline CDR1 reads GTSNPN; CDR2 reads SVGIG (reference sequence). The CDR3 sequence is CAWSQTVGNTIYF. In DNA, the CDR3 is TGTGCCTGGAGTCAGACAGTTGGAAACACCATATATTTT.

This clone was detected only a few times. The CDR3 DNA sequence: TGTGCCAGCAGCCTTGGACAGGATAATTCACCCCTCCACTTT. Residues: CASSLGQDNSPLHF. The gene calls are TRBV9 and TRBJ1-6, with TRBD1 matching 7 bases. This CDR3 region has 14 residues. Germline V lookup: CDR1 SGDLS, CDR2 YYNGEE. The junction had 3 bases not matched to a gene; V was cut back by 4 bases and J by 5 bases.

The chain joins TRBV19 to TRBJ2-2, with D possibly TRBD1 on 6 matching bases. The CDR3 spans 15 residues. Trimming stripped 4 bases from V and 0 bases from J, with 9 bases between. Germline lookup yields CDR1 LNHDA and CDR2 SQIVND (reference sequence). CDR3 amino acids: CASSTRDTNTGELFF. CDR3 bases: TGTGCCAGTAGTACTCGGGACACGAACACCGGGGAGCTGTTTTTT.

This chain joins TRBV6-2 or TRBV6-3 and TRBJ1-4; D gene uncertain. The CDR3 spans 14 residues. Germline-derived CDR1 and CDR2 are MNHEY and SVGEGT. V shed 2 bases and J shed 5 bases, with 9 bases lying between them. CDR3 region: CASSYAGNNEKLFF. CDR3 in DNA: TGTGCCAGCAGTTACGCGGGGAACAATGAAAAACTGTTTTTT.

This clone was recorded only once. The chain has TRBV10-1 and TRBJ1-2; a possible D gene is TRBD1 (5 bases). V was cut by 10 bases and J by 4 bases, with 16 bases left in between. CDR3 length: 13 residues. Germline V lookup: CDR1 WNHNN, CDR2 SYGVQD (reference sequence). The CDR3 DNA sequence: TGCGCCATCGGGGAGGGGTGGGCCTATGGCTACACCTTC. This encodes CAIGEGWAYGYTF.

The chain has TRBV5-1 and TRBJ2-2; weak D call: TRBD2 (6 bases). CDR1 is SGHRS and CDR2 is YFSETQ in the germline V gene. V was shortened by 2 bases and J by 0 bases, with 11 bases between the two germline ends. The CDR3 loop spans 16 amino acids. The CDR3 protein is CASSFSGSTNTGELFF. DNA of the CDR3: TGCGCCAGCAGCTTTAGCGGATCTACGAACACCGGGGAGCTGTTTTTT.

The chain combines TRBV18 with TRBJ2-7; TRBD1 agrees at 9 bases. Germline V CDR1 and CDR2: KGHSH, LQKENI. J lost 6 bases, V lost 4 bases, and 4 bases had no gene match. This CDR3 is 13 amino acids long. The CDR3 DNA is TGTGCCAGCTCACTGGGACAGGGCCCCGAGCAGTACTTC. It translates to CASSLGQGPEQYF. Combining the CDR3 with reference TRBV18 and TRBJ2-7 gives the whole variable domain NAGVMQNPRHLVRRRGQEARLRCSPMKGHSHVYWYRQLPEEGLKFMVYLQKENIIDESGMPKERFSAEFPKEGPSILRIQQVVRGDSAAYFCASSLGQGPEQYFGPGTRLTVT.

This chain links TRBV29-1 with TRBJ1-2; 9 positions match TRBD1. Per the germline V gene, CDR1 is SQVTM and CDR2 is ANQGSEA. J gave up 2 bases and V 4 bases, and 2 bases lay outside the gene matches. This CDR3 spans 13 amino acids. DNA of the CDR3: TGCAGCGTTGTAGGGACAGGGAACTATGGCTACACCTTC. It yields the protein CSVVGTGNYGYTF.

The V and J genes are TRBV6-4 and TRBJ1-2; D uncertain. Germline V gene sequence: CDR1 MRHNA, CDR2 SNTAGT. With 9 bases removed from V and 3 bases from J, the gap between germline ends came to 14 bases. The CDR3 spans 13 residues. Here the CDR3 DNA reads TGTGCCAGGAACCCGAACAACCACTATGGCTACACCTTC. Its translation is CARNPNNHYGYTF.

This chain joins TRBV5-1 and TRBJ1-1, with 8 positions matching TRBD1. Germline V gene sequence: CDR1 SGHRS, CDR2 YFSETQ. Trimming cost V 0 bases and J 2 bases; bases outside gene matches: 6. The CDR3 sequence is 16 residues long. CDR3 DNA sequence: TGCGCCAGCAGCTTGGGGCAGGGGGCTTTCAACACTGAAGCTTTCTTT. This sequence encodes CASSLGQGAFNTEAFF.

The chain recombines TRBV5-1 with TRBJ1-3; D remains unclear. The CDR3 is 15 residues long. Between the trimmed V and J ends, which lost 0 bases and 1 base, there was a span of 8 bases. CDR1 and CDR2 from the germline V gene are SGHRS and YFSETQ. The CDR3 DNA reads TGCGCCAGCAGCTTGGCTTCGCAGTCTGGAAACACCATATATTTT. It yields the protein CASSLASQSGNTIYF.

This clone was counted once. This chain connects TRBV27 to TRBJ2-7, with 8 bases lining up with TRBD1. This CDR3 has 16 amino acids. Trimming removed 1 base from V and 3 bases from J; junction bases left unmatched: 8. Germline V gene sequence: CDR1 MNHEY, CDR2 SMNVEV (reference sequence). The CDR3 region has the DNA TGTGCCAGCAGTTTATTGGGGACAGGTTCAAGCTACGAGCAGTACTTC. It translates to CASSLLGTGSSYEQYF.